Listed below are T cell receptor beta chains from one sample, sequenced in a study of blood T cells in healthy people across ages. TCRdb analysed the 5' RACE reads with MiXCR anew, one entry per CDR3 protein. The table has about 670,000 distinct CDR3 sequences, over 40% seen once. The sample consisted of blood. These receptors all stem from a woman of 80 years or more in good health. CDR3s include the opening cysteine and the closing phenylalanine or tryptophan. D genes are given only for firm matches. Size is omitted from some rows. Given values are once, few, many or a class for expanded clones.

v_gene,d_gene,j_gene,abundance,CDR3aa,CDR3nt
TRBV7-9,NA,TRBJ2-3,many,CASSSAGEVTDTQYF,TGTGCCAGCAGCTCCGCAGGGGAAGTAACAGATACGCAGTATTTT
TRBV4-1,NA,TRBJ1-2,many,CASSQDGSYGYTF,TGCGCCAGCAGCCAAGATGGAAGCTATGGCTACACCTTC
TRBV5-1,NA,TRBJ2-1,many,CASSWTLAFRGSYNEQFF,TGCGCCAGCAGCTGGACCTTAGCGTTTCGTGGCTCCTACAATGAGCAGTTCTTC
TRBV5-1,TRBD1,TRBJ2-2,NA,CASSRGTGTLPGELFF,TGCGCCAGCAGCCGGGGGACAGGAACGCTTCCCGGGGAGCTGTTTTTT
TRBV24-1,NA,TRBJ2-1,many,CATSDIYGVDEQFF,TGTGCCACCAGTGATATTTATGGGGTCGATGAGCAGTTCTTC
TRBV10-3,NA,TRBJ2-1,many,CAISESASVLNEQFF,TGTGCCATCAGTGAGTCGGCTAGCGTCCTTAATGAGCAGTTCTTC
TRBV10-3,TRBD2,TRBJ2-7,NA,CAIGFLAGGRDYEQYF,TGTGCCATCGGGTTCCTAGCGGGAGGTCGCGACTACGAGCAGTACTTC
TRBV28,NA,TRBJ1-6,NA,CASSHMESPLHF,TGTGCCAGCAGCCACATGGAGTCACCCCTCCACTTT
TRBV6-6,TRBD1,TRBJ1-1,once,CASRTRQGLPEAFF,TGTGCCAGCAGAACCAGACAGGGGTTACCTGAAGCTTTCTTT
TRBV27,NA,TRBJ1-1,few,CASSSRTESLNTEAFF,TGTGCCAGCAGTTCTCGGACAGAATCCTTGAACACTGAAGCTTTCTTT
TRBV5-1,TRBD2,TRBJ2-5,NA,CASSSGLAGIGRETQYF,TGCGCCAGCAGCTCGGGGCTAGCGGGTATCGGTCGAGAGACCCAGTACTTC
TRBV14,TRBD2,TRBJ2-1,NA,CASSAFAGVGNEQFF,TGTGCCAGCAGCGCCTTTGCGGGAGTAGGCAATGAGCAGTTCTTC
TRBV7-2,TRBD2,TRBJ2-5,many,CASSFRGSVSGGDQETQYF,TGTGCCAGCAGCTTCCGAGGGAGTGTTAGCGGGGGGGACCAAGAGACCCAGTACTTC
TRBV29-1,TRBD1,TRBJ1-1,NA,CSVRDRMNTEAFF,TGCAGCGTGAGGGACAGGATGAACACTGAAGCTTTCTTT
TRBV20-1,NA,TRBJ2-7,many,CSAFGRWGAEQYF,TGCAGTGCTTTCGGACGCTGGGGCGCCGAGCAGTACTTC
TRBV7-3,TRBD2,TRBJ2-1,many,CASSLMSGSEGEQFF,TGTGCCAGCAGCTTAATGAGCGGGAGTGAGGGTGAGCAGTTCTTC
TRBV20-1,NA,TRBJ1-4,NA,CSAPGRTNEKLFF,TGCAGTGCTCCCGGGAGGACTAATGAAAAACTGTTTTTT
TRBV7-7,NA,TRBJ2-5,NA,CASSGRDDEGRETQYF,TGTGCTAGCAGCGGCCGGGACGACGAAGGGCGAGAGACCCAGTACTTC
TRBV4-1,TRBD2,TRBJ2-1,few,CASSQDGGSLYNEQFF,TGCGCCAGCAGCCAAGATGGCGGGAGTCTCTACAATGAGCAGTTCTTC
TRBV20-1,TRBD2,TRBJ2-1,NA,CSARELRRGGNNEQFF,TGCAGTGCTAGAGAATTGAGGCGGGGGGGGAACAATGAGCAGTTCTTC
TRBV29-1,NA,TRBJ2-1,few,CSGGTGGYEQFF,TGCAGCGGGGGGACGGGTGGCTATGAGCAGTTCTTC
TRBV20-1,TRBD1,TRBJ2-7,NA,CSASLTGLPEQYF,TGCAGTGCCTCCCTGACAGGGCTCCCCGAGCAGTACTTC
TRBV3-1,NA,TRBJ1-2,NA,CASSQQRRPYLYGYTF,TGTGCCAGCAGCCAACAACGACGTCCCTATCTCTATGGCTACACCTTC
TRBV7-2,NA,TRBJ1-6,NA,CASSLTPKQGSPLHF,TGTGCCAGCAGCTTGACACCAAAACAGGGTTCACCCCTCCACTTT
TRBV11-2,NA,TRBJ2-7,few,CASSAHLVSEQYF,TGTGCCAGCAGCGCCCACCTGGTTTCCGAGCAGTACTTC
TRBV24-1,NA,TRBJ2-1,few,CATSAWPYNEQFF,TGTGCCACCAGTGCGTGGCCCTACAATGAGCAGTTCTTC
TRBV12-3/TRBV12-4,NA,TRBJ2-2,NA,CASSPQVGPGELFF,TGTGCCAGCAGTCCCCAGGTAGGGCCCGGGGAGCTGTTTTTT
TRBV5-4,TRBD1,TRBJ2-5,NA,CATGQGSGETQYF,TGTGCCACCGGACAGGGGAGCGGAGAGACCCAGTACTTC
TRBV5-1,NA,TRBJ2-2,NA,CASSLTGANTGELFF,TGCGCCAGCAGCTTAACGGGGGCCAACACCGGGGAGCTGTTTTTT
TRBV21-1,NA,TRBJ2-2,NA,CASSKEAASNTGELFF,TGTGCCAGCAGCAAAGAGGCGGCTTCGAACACCGGGGAGCTGTTTTTT
TRBV20-1,NA,TRBJ1-6,once,CSLARGFENSPLHF,TGCAGCCTCGCGCGGGGGTTTGAGAATTCACCCCTCCACTTT
TRBV7-3,NA,TRBJ2-5,few,CASSLGTAYQETQYF,TGTGCCAGCAGCTTAGGTACCGCGTACCAAGAGACCCAGTACTTC
TRBV20-1,TRBD2,TRBJ2-5,NA,CSARDMEGLAVETQYF,TGCAGTGCTAGAGATATGGAGGGACTAGCGGTCGAGACCCAGTACTTC
TRBV7-2,TRBD2,TRBJ2-1,NA,CASSLEAKGLAGGLYNEQFF,TGTGCCAGCAGCTTAGAAGCTAAGGGACTAGCGGGGGGGCTTTACAATGAGCAGTTCTTC
TRBV3-1,NA,TRBJ2-1,many,CASSQLGWGSLYNEQFF,TGTGCCAGCAGCCAATTGGGTTGGGGGAGCCTTTACAATGAGCAGTTCTTC
TRBV28,NA,TRBJ2-6,NA,CASKGSNSGANVLTF,TGTGCCAGCAAAGGATCGAACTCTGGGGCCAACGTCCTGACTTTC
TRBV14,TRBD1,TRBJ1-2,NA,CASSTRQGRGYGYTF,TGTGCCAGCAGCACTAGACAGGGGAGAGGCTATGGCTACACCTTC
TRBV29-1,TRBD1,TRBJ2-1,many,CSAGAGGGYEQFF,TGCAGCGCGGGAGCAGGGGGCGGATATGAGCAGTTCTTC
TRBV18,NA,TRBJ1-5,NA,CASVYQGQPQHF,TGTGCCAGCGTCTATCAGGGTCAGCCCCAGCATTTT
TRBV12-3/TRBV12-4,TRBD1,TRBJ2-5,few,CASSPGTGNQETQYF,TGTGCCAGCAGTCCGGGGACAGGGAATCAAGAGACCCAGTACTTC
TRBV2,TRBD1,TRBJ1-5,many,CASSRDSSNQPQHF,TGTGCCAGCAGTCGGGACAGCAGCAATCAGCCCCAGCATTTT
TRBV5-1,TRBD1,TRBJ1-5,NA,CASSLEPGTGLNQPQHF,TGCGCCAGCAGCTTGGAGCCCGGGACAGGGTTGAATCAGCCCCAGCATTTT
TRBV7-2,NA,TRBJ1-4,NA,CASSWGSKNEKLFF,TGTGCCAGCAGCTGGGGCTCCAAGAATGAAAAACTGTTTTTT
TRBV7-2,TRBD2,TRBJ2-2,NA,CASSLVSGLAGLIGELFF,TGTGCCAGCAGCTTAGTCTCGGGACTAGCGGGGTTGATCGGGGAGCTGTTTTTT
TRBV29-1,NA,TRBJ2-6,once,CSVEDPGTRGSGANVLTF,TGCAGCGTTGAAGATCCTGGCACCCGAGGGTCTGGGGCCAACGTCCTGACTTTC
TRBV29-1,NA,TRBJ2-2,NA,CSVDRGDTGELFF,TGCAGCGTTGATAGGGGTGACACCGGGGAGCTGTTTTTT
TRBV27,NA,TRBJ2-4,NA,CASSPLLGGTQYF,TGTGCCAGCAGTCCACTACTAGGGGGTACCCAGTACTTC
TRBV20-1,TRBD2,TRBJ2-2,NA,CSARDLAGVLNTGELFF,TGCAGTGCTCGCGATCTAGCGGGGGTCCTGAACACCGGGGAGCTGTTTTTT
TRBV20-1,TRBD1,TRBJ1-1,NA,CSARVQDRPVRMNTEAFF,TGCAGTGCTAGAGTACAGGACAGGCCTGTACGAATGAACACTGAAGCTTTCTTT
TRBV24-1,TRBD1,TRBJ1-5,NA,CATSDPGTGNNQPQHF,TGTGCCACCAGTGATCCAGGGACAGGGAACAATCAGCCCCAGCATTTT
TRBV5-1,TRBD1,TRBJ1-6,many,CASSSGQGLGSPLHF,TGCGCCAGCAGCTCCGGACAGGGGTTAGGATCACCCCTCCACTTT
TRBV6-5,NA,TRBJ2-1,NA,CASSTGREPYNEQFF,TGTGCCAGCAGTACAGGGAGGGAACCCTACAATGAGCAGTTCTTC